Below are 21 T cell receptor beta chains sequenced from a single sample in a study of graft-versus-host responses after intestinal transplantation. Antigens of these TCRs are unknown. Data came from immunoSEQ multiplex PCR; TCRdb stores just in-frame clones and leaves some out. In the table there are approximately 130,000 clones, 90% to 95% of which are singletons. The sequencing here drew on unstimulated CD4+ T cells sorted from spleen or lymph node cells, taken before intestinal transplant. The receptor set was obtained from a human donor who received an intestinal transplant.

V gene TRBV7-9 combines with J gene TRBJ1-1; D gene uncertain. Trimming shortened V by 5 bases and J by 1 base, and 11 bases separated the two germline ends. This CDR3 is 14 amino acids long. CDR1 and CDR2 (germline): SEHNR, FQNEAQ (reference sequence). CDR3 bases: TGTGCCAGCAGCCTACAAGACGGGAACACTGAAGCTTTCTTT. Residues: CASSLQDGNTEAFF.

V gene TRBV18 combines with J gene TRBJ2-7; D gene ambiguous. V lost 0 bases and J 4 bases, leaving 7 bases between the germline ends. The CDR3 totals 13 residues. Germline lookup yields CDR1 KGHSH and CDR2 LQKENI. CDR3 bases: TGTGCCAGCTCACCACCGCGTGCGTACGAGCAGTACTTC. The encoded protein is CASSPPRAYEQYF.

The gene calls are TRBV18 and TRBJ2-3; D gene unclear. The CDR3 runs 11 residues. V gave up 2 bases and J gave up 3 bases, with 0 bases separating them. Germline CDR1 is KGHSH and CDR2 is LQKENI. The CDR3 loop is CASSPTDTQYF. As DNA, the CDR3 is TGTGCCAGCTCACCAACAGATACGCAGTATTTT.

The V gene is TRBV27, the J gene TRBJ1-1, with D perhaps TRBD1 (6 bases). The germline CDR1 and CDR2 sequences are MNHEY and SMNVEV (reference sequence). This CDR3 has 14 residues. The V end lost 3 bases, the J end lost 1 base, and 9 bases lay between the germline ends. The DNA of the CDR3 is TGTGCCAGCAGTTTTCGGGGGGCGAACACTGAAGCTTTCTTT. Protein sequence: CASSFRGANTEAFF.

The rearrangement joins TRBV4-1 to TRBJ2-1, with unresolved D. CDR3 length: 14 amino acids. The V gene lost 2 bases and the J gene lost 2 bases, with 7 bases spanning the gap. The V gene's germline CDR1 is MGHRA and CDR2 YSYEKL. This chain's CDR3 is CASSQSGAYNEQFF. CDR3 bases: TGCGCCAGCAGCCAATCCGGAGCCTACAATGAGCAGTTCTTC.

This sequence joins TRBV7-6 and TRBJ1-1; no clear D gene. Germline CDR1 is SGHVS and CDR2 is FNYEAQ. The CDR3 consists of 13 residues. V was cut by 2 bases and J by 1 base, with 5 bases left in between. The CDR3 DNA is TGTGCCAGCAGCTTAACCCAGAACACTGAAGCTTTCTTT. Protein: CASSLTQNTEAFF. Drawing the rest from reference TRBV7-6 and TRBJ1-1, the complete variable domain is GAGVSQSPRYKVTKRGQDVALRCDPISGHVSLYWYRQALGQGPEFLTYFNYEAQQDKSGLPNDRFSAERPEGSISTLTIQRTEQRDSAMYRCASSLTQNTEAFFGQGTRLTVV.

CDR3 residues: CASSYIAGAYQETQYF. The CDR3 bases are TGTGCCAGCTCGTACATAGCGGGAGCGTACCAAGAGACCCAGTACTTC. V and J are TRBV18 and TRBJ2-5; 9 nucleotides line up with TRBD2. The trim removed 6 bases at V and 0 bases at J, leaving 8 bases unmatched. This CDR3 has 16 amino acids. Germline V gives CDR1 KGHSH, CDR2 LQKENI.

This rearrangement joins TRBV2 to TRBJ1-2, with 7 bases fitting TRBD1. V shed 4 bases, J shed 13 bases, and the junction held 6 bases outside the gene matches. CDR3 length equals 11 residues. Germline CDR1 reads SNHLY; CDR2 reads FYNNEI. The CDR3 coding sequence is TGTGCCAGCAGTGGGGACAGTCCTCTCACCTTC. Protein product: CASSGDSPLTF.

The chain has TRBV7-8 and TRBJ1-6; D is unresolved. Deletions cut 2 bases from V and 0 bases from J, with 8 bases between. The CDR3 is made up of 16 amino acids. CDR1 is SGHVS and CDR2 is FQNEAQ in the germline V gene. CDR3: CASSLMGFSYNSPLHF. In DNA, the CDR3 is TGTGCCAGCAGCTTAATGGGGTTCTCCTATAATTCACCCCTCCACTTT.

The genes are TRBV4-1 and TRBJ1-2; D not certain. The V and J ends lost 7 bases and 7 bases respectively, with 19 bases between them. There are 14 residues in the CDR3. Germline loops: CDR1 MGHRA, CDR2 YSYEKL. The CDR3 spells CASNLGNRGFGYTF. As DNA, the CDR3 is TGCGCCAGCAATCTCGGGAACCGAGGGTTTGGCTACACCTTC.

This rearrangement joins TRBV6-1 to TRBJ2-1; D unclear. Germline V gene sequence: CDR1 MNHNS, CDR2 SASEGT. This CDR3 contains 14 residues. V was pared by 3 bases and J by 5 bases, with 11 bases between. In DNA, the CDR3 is TGTGCCAGCAGTGAGCGAGGTATAAACAATGAGCAGTTCTTC. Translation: CASSERGINNEQFF.

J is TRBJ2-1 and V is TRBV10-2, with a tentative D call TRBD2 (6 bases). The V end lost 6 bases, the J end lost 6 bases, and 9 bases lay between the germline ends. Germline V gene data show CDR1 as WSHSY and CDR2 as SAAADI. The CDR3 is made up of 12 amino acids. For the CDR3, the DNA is TGCGCCAGCAGGGGGGGTAGCAATGAGCAGTTCTTC. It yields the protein CASRGGSNEQFF.

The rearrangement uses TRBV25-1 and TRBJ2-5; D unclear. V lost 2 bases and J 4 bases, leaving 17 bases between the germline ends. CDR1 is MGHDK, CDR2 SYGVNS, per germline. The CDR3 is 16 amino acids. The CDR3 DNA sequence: TGTGCCAGCAGTGAACCACTGTCCTCCGCCGGAGAGACCCAGTACTTC. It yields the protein CASSEPLSSAGETQYF. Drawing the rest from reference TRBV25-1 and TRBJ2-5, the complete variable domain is EADIYQTPRYLVIGTGKKITLECSQTMGHDKMYWYQQDPGMELHLIHYSYGVNSTEKGDLSSESTVSRIRTEHFPLTLESARPSHTSQYLCASSEPLSSAGETQYFGPGTRLLVL.

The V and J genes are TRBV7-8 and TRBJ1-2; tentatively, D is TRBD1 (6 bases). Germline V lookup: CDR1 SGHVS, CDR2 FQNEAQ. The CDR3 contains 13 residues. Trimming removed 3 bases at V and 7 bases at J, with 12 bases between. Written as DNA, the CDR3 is TGTGCCAGCAGCTTCGCAGGGACAAGTGGCTACACCTTC. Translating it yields CASSFAGTSGYTF.

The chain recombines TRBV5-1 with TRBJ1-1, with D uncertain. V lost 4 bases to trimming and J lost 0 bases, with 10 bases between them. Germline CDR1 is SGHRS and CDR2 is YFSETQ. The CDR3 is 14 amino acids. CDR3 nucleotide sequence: TGCGCCAGCAGCCCCCGGACGGTGAACACTGAAGCTTTCTTT. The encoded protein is CASSPRTVNTEAFF.

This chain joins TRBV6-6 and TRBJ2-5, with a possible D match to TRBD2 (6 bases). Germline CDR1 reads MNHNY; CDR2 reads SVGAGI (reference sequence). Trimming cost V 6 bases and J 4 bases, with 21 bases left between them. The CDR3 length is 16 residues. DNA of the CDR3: TGTGCCAGCAGCTATATTAGCGGCGCCGTTTCAGAGACCCAGTACTTC. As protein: CASSYISGAVSETQYF.

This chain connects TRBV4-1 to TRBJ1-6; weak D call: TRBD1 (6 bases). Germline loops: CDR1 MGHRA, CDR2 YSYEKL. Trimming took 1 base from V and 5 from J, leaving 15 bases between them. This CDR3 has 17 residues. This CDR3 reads CASSQASRGEDNSPLHF. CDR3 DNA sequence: TGCGCCAGCAGCCAAGCCTCCAGGGGTGAGGATAATTCACCCCTCCACTTT.

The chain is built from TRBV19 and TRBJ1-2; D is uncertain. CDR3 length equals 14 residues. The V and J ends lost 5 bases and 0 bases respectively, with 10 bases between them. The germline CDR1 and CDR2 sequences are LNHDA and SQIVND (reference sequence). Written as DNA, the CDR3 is TGTGCCAGTAGTGACCCCAAGCCTAACTATGGCTACACCTTC. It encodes CASSDPKPNYGYTF.

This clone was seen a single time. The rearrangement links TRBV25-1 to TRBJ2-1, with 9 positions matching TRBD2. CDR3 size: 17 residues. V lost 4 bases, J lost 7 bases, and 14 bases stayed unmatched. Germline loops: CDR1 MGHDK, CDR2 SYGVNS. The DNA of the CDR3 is TGTGCCAGCAGTGCCCCCCCCGGGAGCGGGGGGTCGAATGAGCAGTTCTTC. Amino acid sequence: CASSAPPGSGGSNEQFF.

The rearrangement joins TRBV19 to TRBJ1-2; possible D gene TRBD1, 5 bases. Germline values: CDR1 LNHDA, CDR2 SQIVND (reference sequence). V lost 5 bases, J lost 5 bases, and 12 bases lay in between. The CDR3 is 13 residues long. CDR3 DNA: TGTGCCAGTAGTGAGGACAACCAGTATGGCTACACCTTC. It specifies CASSEDNQYGYTF.

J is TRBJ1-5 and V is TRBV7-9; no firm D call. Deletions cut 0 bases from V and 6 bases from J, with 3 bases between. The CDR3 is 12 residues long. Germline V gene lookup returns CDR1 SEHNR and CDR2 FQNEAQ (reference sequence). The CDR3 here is CASSLAGQPQHF. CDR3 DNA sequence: TGTGCCAGCAGCTTAGCGGGTCAGCCCCAGCATTTT.